The 32 T cell receptor beta chains listed next were all sequenced from one sample in a study of metastatic and nonmetastatic thyroid tumors. Ahead of thyroid surgery, no patient had received treatment of any kind. TCRdb reassembled clones from the PCR reads with MiXCR. The sample records some 41,000 clones, more than 25% being singletons. Input material: blood. These receptors came from a male donor with papillary thyroid cancer or a benign thyroid nodule (not recorded which). Some clones in this sample may be carry-over from other donors' samples.

This clone came up a few times. The V and J genes are TRBV6-4 and TRBJ2-5, with 13 bases aligning to TRBD2. This CDR3 contains 15 residues. V lost 3 bases to trimming and J lost 4 bases; unmatched junction nucleotides: 2. From germline, CDR1 is MRHNA and CDR2 SNTAGT. CDR3 DNA: TGTGCCAGCAGTGATACTAGCGGGGGGGGAGAGACCCAGTACTTC. Encoded protein: CASSDTSGGGETQYF.

Within the sample, this clone is medium-sized (0.01 to 0.1%). The chain carries TRBV27 and TRBJ1-6, with D possibly matching TRBD1 (5 bases). Germline-derived CDR1 and CDR2 are MNHEY and SMNVEV (reference sequence). The CDR3 consists of 16 residues. Deletions cut 5 bases from V and 0 bases from J, with 11 bases between. CDR3 loop: CASSRQSSSYNSPLHF. For the CDR3, the DNA is TGTGCCAGCAGTCGACAGTCTAGCTCCTATAATTCACCCCTCCACTTT.

The V and J genes are TRBV11-2 and TRBJ2-1; D is unclear. Germline V CDR1 and CDR2: SGHAT, FQNNGV. The CDR3 is made up of 18 amino acids. V was pared by 1 base and J by 6 bases, with 22 bases between. The CDR3 sequence is CASSLVWAVGSLINEQFF. In DNA, the CDR3 is TGTGCCAGCAGCTTAGTCTGGGCCGTCGGTTCCTTAATCAATGAGCAGTTCTTC.

The chain carries TRBV28 and TRBJ1-6; tentative D call: TRBD1 (6 bases). This CDR3 region has 15 residues. The germline CDR1 and CDR2 sequences are MDHEN and SYDVKM. Trimming stripped 6 bases from V and 5 bases from J, with 14 bases between. CDR3 bases: TGTGCCAGCAGGGCGGGGGGGCTCGATAATTCACCCCTCCACTTT. Amino acids: CASRAGGLDNSPLHF.

Remarks on this clone: A much larger clone sits a single nucleotide away, making a read error possible. The sample holds other DNA sequences that translate to the same CDR3. The chain uses TRBV29-1 and TRBJ2-5, with D perhaps TRBD2 (5 bases). Germline V gene lookup returns CDR1 SQVTM and CDR2 ANQGSEA. V was shortened by 3 bases and J by 5 bases, with 16 bases between the two germline ends. The CDR3 sequence is 14 residues long. Here the CDR3 reads CSVDIAGVEETQYF. The CDR3 DNA reads TGCAGCGTTGATATAGCCGGGGTCGAGGAGACCCAGTACTTC.

This chain connects TRBV10-3 to TRBJ1-2; 10 nucleotides align to TRBD1. Germline CDR1 ENHRY, CDR2 SYGVKD. V was clipped by 2 bases and J by 5 bases; unmatched bases: 2. The CDR3 length is 14 residues. Here the CDR3 DNA reads TGTGCCATCAGTGAGGGGACAGGGGAGTATGGCTACACCTTC. As protein: CAISEGTGEYGYTF.

This clone is categorized as medium-sized (0.01 to 0.1%). This chain uses TRBV11-2 with TRBJ2-7, with 10 bases that match TRBD2. CDR1 is SGHAT, CDR2 FQNNGV, per germline. Losses at the gene ends were 5 bases for V and 5 bases for J; bases not matched to a gene: 6. The CDR3 covers 14 residues. The CDR3 protein is CASSQLAGEDEQYF. In nucleotides, the CDR3 is TGTGCCAGCAGCCAGCTAGCGGGGGAAGACGAGCAGTACTTC. Full variable domain (rest looked up from reference TRBV11-2 and TRBJ2-7): EAGVAQSPRYKIIEKRQSVAFWCNPISGHATLYWYQQILGQGPKLLIQFQNNGVVDDSQLPKDRFSAERLKGVDSTLKIQPAKLEDSAVYLCASSQLAGEDEQYFGPGTRLTVT.

The chain has TRBV20-1 and TRBJ1-1, with D possibly being TRBD1 (6 bases). This CDR3 has 10 residues. Germline V gene lookup returns CDR1 DFQATT and CDR2 SNEGSKA (reference sequence). V lost 8 bases, J lost 8 bases, and 12 bases lay in between. The CDR3 bases are TGCAGTCCAGGGGATTCGGAAGCTTTCTTT. Protein product: CSPGDSEAFF.

This clone was detected many times. J is TRBJ2-7 and V is TRBV27; D possibly corresponds to TRBD2 (7 bases). This CDR3 region has 14 residues. The germline V and J ends were trimmed by 2 bases and 3 bases, with 11 bases remaining between them. Germline CDR1 and CDR2: MNHEY and SMNVEV (reference sequence). CDR3 DNA: TGTGCCAGCAGTTTAAAGGGGGGGGACTACGAGCAGTACTTC. Amino acids: CASSLKGGDYEQYF.

The chain recombines TRBV24-1 with TRBJ2-1; the D gene is possibly TRBD2 (5 bases). Between the trimmed V and J ends, which lost 5 bases and 4 bases, there was a span of 20 bases. CDR3 length: 17 residues. The germline gives CDR1 KGHDR, CDR2 SFDVKD. CDR3 region: CATSGFSVSGVYNEQFF. CDR3 in DNA: TGTGCCACCAGTGGATTTTCTGTAAGCGGCGTGTACAATGAGCAGTTCTTC.

The table lists this clone with a few counts. The DNA is omitted, as the CDR3 cannot be located on it reliably, and the CDR3 follows TCRdb's listing. The chain's CDR3 is CASILGQGSNQPQHF. The chain uses TRBV6-5 and TRBJ1-5; TRBD1 was called by the table and not checked on the DNA. The CDR3 adds up to 15 amino acids, both ends counted. Looked up from germline, CDR1 is MNHEY and CDR2 is SVGAGI.

The chain recombines TRBV11-2 with TRBJ2-1; TRBD1 aligns across 11 bases. V shed 6 bases and J 8 bases; nucleotides not matched to a gene: 12. The CDR3 totals 16 residues. CDR1 and CDR2 from the germline V gene are SGHAT and FQNNGV. CDR3 DNA: TGTGCCAGCAGAGAATCCGGGACAGGGGGTTTACATGAGCAGTTCTTC. Its translation: CASRESGTGGLHEQFF.

J is TRBJ2-3 and V is TRBV20-1; D unclear. CDR3 size: 11 residues. Germline CDR1 is DFQATT and CDR2 is SNEGSKA (reference sequence). Trimming left V 5 bases short and J 4 bases short, with 7 bases between. The chain's CDR3 is CSASRADTQYF. In DNA form, the CDR3 reads TGCAGTGCTTCCCGGGCAGATACGCAGTATTTT.

In its sample, this clone ranks as medium-sized (0.01 to 0.1%). The V gene is TRBV5-1, the J gene TRBJ1-1; weak D call: TRBD1 (5 bases). Trimming shortened V by 0 bases and J by 0 bases, and 15 bases separated the two germline ends. The CDR3 has 17 amino acids. Per germline, CDR1 SGHRS and CDR2 YFSETQ. The CDR3 nucleotides read TGCGCCAGCAGCTTGGTGAGCGGGACGGCAATGAACACTGAAGCTTTCTTT. Its translation is CASSLVSGTAMNTEAFF.

This clone was recorded many times. The chain links TRBV19 to TRBJ2-3; D gene ambiguous. Germline loops: CDR1 LNHDA, CDR2 SQIVND (reference sequence). V gave up 7 bases and J gave up 5 bases, with 19 bases separating them. This CDR3 contains 15 residues. This chain's CDR3 is CASTPGDFGKDTQYF. The CDR3 DNA reads TGTGCCAGTACCCCTGGGGATTTTGGGAAAGATACGCAGTATTTT.

Concerning this clone: Given the absence of the conserved phenylalanine or tryptophan at the CDR3 end, a read error is likely. V usage is TRBV9 and J usage is TRBJ2-5; tentatively, D is TRBD1 or TRBD2 (6 bases each). Germline loops: CDR1 SGDLS, CDR2 YYNGEE. Trimming left V 3 bases short and J 5 bases short, with 20 bases between. This CDR3 spans 16 amino acids. In DNA, the CDR3 is TGTGCCAGCAGCGCCGGGACTGGGGGCGCTCTTGAGACCCAGTACTAC. This sequence encodes CASSAGTGGALETQYY.

The chain joins TRBV2 to TRBJ2-1, with TRBD2 matching 7 bases. This CDR3 has 14 residues. With V trimmed by 4 bases and J by 8 bases, 8 bases remained unmatched. Per the germline V gene, CDR1 is SNHLY and CDR2 is FYNNEI. The CDR3 spells CASSAETSVHEQFF. In nucleotides, the CDR3 is TGTGCCAGCAGTGCCGAAACTAGCGTCCATGAGCAGTTCTTC.

On this clone: The conserved phenylalanine or tryptophan is not found at the CDR3 terminus, so this likely reflects a read error. The chain carries TRBV6-4 and TRBJ2-3, with 13 bases identical to TRBD2. This CDR3 has 14 residues. Per germline, CDR1 MRHNA and CDR2 SNTAGT. CDR3 sequence (DNA): TGTGCCAGCAGTGGACTAGCGGGAGGCGATACTCAGTATTCA. Translated: CASSGLAGGDTQYS.

J is TRBJ2-5 and V is TRBV18; D unclear. Germline V lookup: CDR1 KGHSH, CDR2 LQKENI. The CDR3 sequence is 14 residues long. Trimming stripped 5 bases from V and 1 base from J, with 11 bases between. CDR3 coding DNA: TGTGCCAGCTCAACTCCTGACGGCCAAGAGACCCAGTACTTC. It yields the protein CASSTPDGQETQYF.

The table lists this clone with many counts. This may arise from a read error, as a much more abundant clone is one base away. This chain links TRBV6-4 with TRBJ2-5; D is uncertain. Germline V CDR1 and CDR2: MRHNA, SNTAGT. This CDR3 has 13 amino acids. The V gene lost 4 bases and the J gene lost 5 bases, with 11 bases spanning the gap. CDR3 amino acids: CASSAPAEETQYF. CDR3 DNA sequence: TGTGCCAGCAGTGCTCCGGCAGAGGAGACCCAGTACTTC.

This clone showed up many times. V gene TRBV28 combines with J gene TRBJ2-1; D gene ambiguous. Germline V gives CDR1 MDHEN, CDR2 SYDVKM. CDR3 length equals 13 residues. V dropped 6 bases and J dropped 8 bases, with 14 bases sitting between them. The CDR3 spells CASRNDLGYEQFF. The DNA of the CDR3 is TGTGCCAGCAGGAACGACCTTGGGTATGAGCAGTTCTTC.

In its sample, this clone was seen many times. The chain employs TRBV6-2 or TRBV6-3 and TRBJ2-2, with D unresolved. The germline CDR1 and CDR2 sequences are MNHEY and SVGEGT. V gave up 5 bases and J gave up 5 bases, with 15 bases separating them. This CDR3 comprises 15 residues. CDR3 nucleotide sequence: TGTGCCAGCAGTCCCGGTTCAGAGACTACCGGGGAGCTGTTTTTT. As protein: CASSPGSETTGELFF.

The J gene is TRBJ2-1, the V gene TRBV5-1, with TRBD2 matching 7 bases. The length of the CDR3 is 19 residues. Germline-derived CDR1 and CDR2 are SGHRS and YFSETQ. With V trimmed by 0 bases and J by 6 bases, 18 bases remained unmatched. CDR3 DNA sequence: TGCGCCAGCAGCTTGGCCCCACCGGGGCGGGAGTGGGGCGTCAATGAGCAGTTCTTC. This sequence encodes CASSLAPPGREWGVNEQFF.

This clone was observed at least ten times. CDR3 region: CASSGRGDPDTQYF. CDR3 in DNA: TGCGCCAGCAGCGGGAGGGGGGACCCAGATACGCAGTATTTT. The chain links TRBV10-2 to TRBJ2-3, with TRBD2 matching over 8 bases. V was clipped by 6 bases and J by 4 bases; unmatched bases: 6. The CDR3 is 14 residues long. Per germline, CDR1 WSHSY and CDR2 SAAADI.

The chain carries TRBV3-1 and TRBJ2-7; D possibly corresponds to TRBD2 (6 bases). Trimming shortened V by 3 bases and J by 3 bases, and 12 bases separated the two germline ends. The CDR3 loop spans 14 amino acids. In germline, CDR1 is LGHDT, CDR2 YNNKEL (reference sequence). In DNA, the CDR3 is TGTGCCAGCAGCCAGGGGGGAGGAAACTACGAGCAGTACTTC. Its protein product is CASSQGGGNYEQYF.

This clone has at least ten counts. The chain has TRBV2 and TRBJ2-5; 7 bases fit TRBD1. Trimming took 5 bases from V and 5 from J; bases not matched to a gene: 11. This CDR3 region has 15 residues. CDR1 and CDR2 (germline): SNHLY, FYNNEI. CDR3 sequence reads: CASSLRQGLAETQYF. The CDR3 DNA reads as TGTGCCAGCAGTCTTCGACAGGGTCTGGCTGAGACCCAGTACTTC.

Ten or more counts support this clone. This chain links TRBV27 with TRBJ2-1; tentative D call: TRBD2 (6 bases). Per germline, CDR1 MNHEY and CDR2 SMNVEV (reference sequence). The CDR3 totals 17 residues. V gave up 5 bases and J gave up 0 bases, with 17 bases separating them. In DNA, the CDR3 is TGTGCCAGCAGTATCTATTCTAGCGAAAGCTCCTACAATGAGCAGTTCTTC. Its protein product is CASSIYSSESSYNEQFF.

A remark on this clone: A read error may produce the germline difference seen at one junction end. The chain uses TRBV6-5 and TRBJ2-7; D remains unclear. This CDR3 is built from 13 residues. Germline assignment: CDR1 MNHEY and CDR2 SVGAGI. The CDR3 reads CASSYLGAGEHYF. CDR3 nucleotides: TGTGCCAGCAGTTACCTGGGTGCCGGCGAGCATTACTTC.

The rearrangement joins TRBV3-1 to TRBJ2-7; D possibly matches TRBD1 or TRBD2 (5 bases each). The CDR3 is 16 residues long. The V end was cut by 1 base, the J end by 2 bases, with 15 bases between. Germline CDR1 and CDR2: LGHDT and YNNKEL (reference sequence). The CDR3 DNA reads TGTGCCAGCAGCCAAGCTGGGTCGGGGCAGACCTACGAGCAGTACTTC. Its protein product is CASSQAGSGQTYEQYF.

This chain uses TRBV5-1 with TRBJ2-1; 8 bases match TRBD1. The germline V gene encodes CDR1 SGHRS and CDR2 YFSETQ. The CDR3 totals 17 residues. The V and J ends lost 0 bases and 0 bases, in that order; junction bases with no gene match: 5. Here the CDR3 reads CASSLGRGPISYNEQFF. CDR3 nucleotide sequence: TGCGCCAGCAGCTTGGGCAGGGGGCCCATCTCCTACAATGAGCAGTTCTTC.

The chain combines TRBV6-2 or TRBV6-3 with TRBJ2-1; TRBD2 agrees at 11 bases. Per germline, CDR1 MNHEY and CDR2 SVGEGT. The J segment lost 3 bases and the V segment lost 0 bases, leaving 10 bases of the junction unmatched. The length of the CDR3 is 19 residues. This CDR3 is CASSYSVFSSGGFYNEQFF. The CDR3 bases are TGTGCCAGCAGTTACTCGGTCTTTTCTAGCGGGGGGTTCTACAATGAGCAGTTCTTC.

CDR3 loop: CASSGQDYQPQHF. CDR3 coding DNA: TGTGCCAGCAGTGGGCAGGACTATCAGCCCCAGCATTTT. The rearrangement joins TRBV2 to TRBJ1-5; D is uncertain. The germline V gene encodes CDR1 SNHLY and CDR2 FYNNEI. V dropped 4 bases and J dropped 5 bases, with 9 bases sitting between them. The length of the CDR3 is 13 residues.